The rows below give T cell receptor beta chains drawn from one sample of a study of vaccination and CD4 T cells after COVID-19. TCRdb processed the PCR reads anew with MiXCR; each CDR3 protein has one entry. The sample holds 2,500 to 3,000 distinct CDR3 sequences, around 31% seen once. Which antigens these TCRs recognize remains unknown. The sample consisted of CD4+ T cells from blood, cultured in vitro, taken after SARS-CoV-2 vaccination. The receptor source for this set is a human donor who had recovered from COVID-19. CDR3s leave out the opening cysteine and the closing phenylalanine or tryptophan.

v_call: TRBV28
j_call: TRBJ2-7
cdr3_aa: ASSRPTGQGAGGEQY

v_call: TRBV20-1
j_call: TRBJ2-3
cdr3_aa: SARALRGVTDTQY

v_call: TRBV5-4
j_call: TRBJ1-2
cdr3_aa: ASSLVEAMNYGYT

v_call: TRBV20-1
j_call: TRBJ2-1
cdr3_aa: SASLTINPRLEQF

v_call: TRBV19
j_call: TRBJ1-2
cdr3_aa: ASGDRGSVNYGYT

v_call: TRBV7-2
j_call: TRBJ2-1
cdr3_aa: ASSFSGTGVYEQF

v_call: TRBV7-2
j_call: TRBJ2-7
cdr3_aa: ASSLNRVNQY

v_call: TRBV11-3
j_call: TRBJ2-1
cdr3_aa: ASSTRTEGNEQF

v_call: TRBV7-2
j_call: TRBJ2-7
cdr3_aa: ASSTKTGGVSYEQY

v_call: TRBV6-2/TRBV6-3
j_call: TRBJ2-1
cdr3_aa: ASSYDSSYNEQF

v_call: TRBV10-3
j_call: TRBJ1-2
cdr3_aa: AIRTGGYGYT

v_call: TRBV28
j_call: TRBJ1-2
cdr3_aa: ASSVGQGGLSGYT

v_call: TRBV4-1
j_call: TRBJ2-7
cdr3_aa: ASSQARVSPSSYEQY

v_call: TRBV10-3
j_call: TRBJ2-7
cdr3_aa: AISESLDRSYEQY

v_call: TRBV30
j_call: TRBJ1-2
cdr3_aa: AWQGAGGYT

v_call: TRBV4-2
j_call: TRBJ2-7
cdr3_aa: ASSQGEGQGAYEQY

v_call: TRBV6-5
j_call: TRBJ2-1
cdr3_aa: ASSYVAPSYNEQF

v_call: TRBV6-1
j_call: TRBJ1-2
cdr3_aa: ASSDPPGLAGYT

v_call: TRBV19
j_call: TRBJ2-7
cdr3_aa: ASSPWTGGDEQY

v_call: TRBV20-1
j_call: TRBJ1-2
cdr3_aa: SASQTGAYGYT

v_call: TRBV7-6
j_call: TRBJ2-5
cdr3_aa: ASSSLVGGARETQY

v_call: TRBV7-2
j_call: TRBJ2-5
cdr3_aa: ASSLLSFNGETQY

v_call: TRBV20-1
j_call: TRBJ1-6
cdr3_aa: SARDGGGGNSPLH

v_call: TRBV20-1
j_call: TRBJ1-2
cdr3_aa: SVINDWAANYGYT

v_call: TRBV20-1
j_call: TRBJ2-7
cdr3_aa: SATPVGQGVGEQY

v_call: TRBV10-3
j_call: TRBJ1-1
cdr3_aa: AISEDSAGVDTEAF

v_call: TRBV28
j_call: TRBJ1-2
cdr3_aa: ASSPGGDRNLWGGYT